These 18 T cell receptor beta chains were all obtained from the same sample, sequenced in a study of a mutant IDH1 vaccine in newly diagnosed glioma. Stated time point: week 47, end of study. A 20-mer mutant IDH1 peptide at 300 ug was injected subcutaneously with topical imiquimod. Antigens for these TCRs are unknown. This table comes from immunoSEQ multiplex PCR, and its TCRdb copy is limited to in-frame clones, with some not included. The table lists tens of thousands of clones, roughly four fifths of them singletons. The specimen was PBMCs, collected from a glioma patient whose treatment included an IDH1 peptide vaccine. The receptors shown here come from a woman in her forties or fifties with glioma.

The chain joins TRBV27 to TRBJ1-2, with 9 bases matching TRBD1. Per the germline V gene, CDR1 is MNHEY and CDR2 is SMNVEV (reference sequence). The ends lost 7 bases at V and 5 bases at J; junction bases unmatched: 14. The CDR3 sequence is 16 residues long. DNA for the CDR3: TGTGCCAGCACCCCATTGGGACAGGGAGGATCATATGGCTACACCTTC. This gives the protein CASTPLGQGGSYGYTF.

The chain combines TRBV15 with TRBJ2-7; no firm D call. Trimming took off 0 bases at V and 6 bases at J, with 9 bases between the two ends. CDR1 and CDR2 (germline): LNHNV, YYDKDF (reference sequence). This CDR3 region has 13 residues. CDR3 DNA: TGTGCCACCAGCAGAGATAGGACGCTCGAGCAGTACTTC. Amino acids: CATSRDRTLEQYF.

This CDR3 is CASSTRQGSRSGANVLTF. CDR3 in DNA: TGTGCCAGTAGTACACGACAGGGTTCCCGGTCCGGGGCCAACGTCCTGACTTTC. This chain links TRBV19 with TRBJ2-6; 7 positions match TRBD1. V was pared by 4 bases and J by 4 bases, with 13 bases of the junction left unmatched. Germline assignment: CDR1 LNHDA and CDR2 SQIVND (reference sequence). The CDR3 runs to 18 residues.

The gene calls are TRBV7-2 and TRBJ1-5, with a possible D match to TRBD1 (5 bases). CDR3 length equals 18 residues. Germline loops: CDR1 SGHTA, CDR2 FQGNSA. Deletions cut 3 bases from V and 6 bases from J, with 24 bases between. The CDR3 here is CASSFARGVTPSGQPQHF. DNA for the CDR3: TGTGCCAGCAGCTTTGCGCGGGGGGTTACCCCAAGCGGTCAGCCCCAGCATTTT. Combining the CDR3 with reference TRBV7-2 and TRBJ1-5 gives the whole variable domain GAGVSQSPSNKVTEKGKDVELRCDPISGHTALYWYRQSLGQGLEFLIYFQGNSAPDKSGLPSDRFSAERTGGSVSTLTIQRTQQEDSAVYLCASSFARGVTPSGQPQHFGDGTRLSIL.

This clone was seen once. This chain uses TRBV19 with TRBJ2-3; tentatively, D is TRBD1 (5 bases). Trimming pared 4 bases from V and 4 bases from J, leaving 12 bases between. Looked up from germline, CDR1 is LNHDA and CDR2 is SQIVND (reference sequence). The CDR3 totals 14 residues. CDR3 sequence (DNA): TGTGCCAGTAGTACAGGGAATTCGGCAGATACGCAGTATTTT. Protein: CASSTGNSADTQYF. The whole variable domain, filled in from reference TRBV19 and TRBJ2-3, reads DGGITQSPKYLFRKEGQNVTLSCEQNLNHDAMYWYRQDPGQGLRLIYYSQIVNDFQKGDIAEGYSVSREKKESFPLTVTSAQKNPTAFYLCASSTGNSADTQYFGPGTRLTVL.

This chain connects TRBV6-5 to TRBJ2-3; D is uncertain. This CDR3 has 12 amino acids. Germline CDR1 and CDR2: MNHEY and SVGAGI. The V gene lost 6 bases and the J gene lost 0 bases, with 4 bases spanning the gap. CDR3: CASRGSTDTQYF. The CDR3 bases are TGTGCCAGCAGGGGCAGCACAGATACGCAGTATTTT.

The chain has TRBV15 and TRBJ2-2; D remains ambiguous. V was pared by 3 bases and J by 5 bases, with 4 bases between. The V gene's germline CDR1 is LNHNV and CDR2 YYDKDF (reference sequence). The CDR3 covers 12 residues. The CDR3 DNA reads as TGTGCCACCAGCAGCCGGACCGGGGAGCTGTTTTTT. Amino acids: CATSSRTGELFF.

This clone was observed once. The chain links TRBV6-1 to TRBJ2-7; 10 nucleotides agree with TRBD1. J gave up 5 bases and V 6 bases, and 10 bases lay outside the gene matches. This CDR3 is 15 amino acids long. CDR1 is MNHNS, CDR2 SASEGT, per germline. CDR3 loop: CASRTGQGLVDEQYF. The CDR3 DNA reads as TGTGCCAGCAGGACGGGACAGGGGCTTGTGGACGAGCAGTACTTC.

CDR3 DNA: TGTGCCATCAGTTCCCGGGACAGGGGGCTTTACGAGCAGTACTTC. It is translated as CAISSRDRGLYEQYF. The chain joins TRBV10-3 to TRBJ2-7; TRBD1 aligns across 12 bases. The CDR3 is made up of 15 amino acids. The ends lost 5 bases at V and 4 bases at J; junction bases unmatched: 6. CDR1 ENHRY and CDR2 SYGVKD come from the germline V gene.

CDR3 DNA: TGCGCCAGCAGCCAAGTGGCAGGGGCAATCGAGCAGTACTTC. This translates into CASSQVAGAIEQYF. The rearrangement joins TRBV4-3 to TRBJ2-7, with D possibly TRBD1 on 6 matching bases. Germline lookup yields CDR1 LGHNA and CDR2 YSLEER. V shed 1 base and J shed 6 bases, with 13 bases lying between them. The CDR3 has 14 amino acids.

V and J are TRBV5-6 and TRBJ1-1, with D maybe TRBD1 (6 bases). This CDR3 has 15 residues. Per the germline V gene, CDR1 is SGHDT and CDR2 is YYEEEE. The V end lost 4 bases, the J end lost 4 bases, and 17 bases lay between the germline ends. The CDR3: CASSVLQGVITEAFF. In DNA form, the CDR3 reads TGTGCCAGCAGCGTATTACAGGGCGTGATCACTGAAGCTTTCTTT.

The chain uses TRBV4-3 and TRBJ1-2; D gene unclear. Trimming cost V 0 bases and J 6 bases, with 14 bases left between them. This CDR3 contains 15 residues. Germline V gene sequence: CDR1 LGHNA, CDR2 YSLEER. CDR3 coding DNA: TGCGCCAGCAGCCAAGAAAGTCAAGGCCCCAATGGCTACACCTTC. The encoded protein is CASSQESQGPNGYTF.

This chain connects TRBV9 to TRBJ1-1; no clear D. CDR3 length: 12 residues. Trimming pared 3 bases from V and 1 base from J, leaving 4 bases between. CDR1 and CDR2 from the germline V gene are SGDLS and YYNGEE. The CDR3, as DNA: TGTGCCAGCAGCGGGGGGAACACTGAAGCTTTCTTT. Its translation: CASSGGNTEAFF.

This chain connects TRBV4-3 to TRBJ1-5, with D possibly TRBD1 on 6 matching bases. V was shortened by 0 bases and J by 4 bases, with 13 bases between the two germline ends. Germline V gives CDR1 LGHNA, CDR2 YSLEER. This CDR3 is built from 16 residues. This CDR3 is CASSQDNGGSNQPQHF. The CDR3 DNA is TGCGCCAGCAGCCAAGATAATGGGGGCTCAAATCAGCCCCAGCATTTT.

The chain combines TRBV18 with TRBJ2-5; 10 nucleotides align to TRBD2. The germline V gene has CDR1 KGHSH and CDR2 LQKENI. Trimming at V came to 6 bases and at J to 1 base, leaving 5 bases not matched to a gene. The CDR3 loop spans 15 amino acids. CDR3 in amino acids: CASSTGLAVQETQYF. In DNA, the CDR3 is TGTGCCAGCTCGACCGGACTAGCGGTCCAAGAGACCCAGTACTTC.

The J gene is TRBJ1-2, the V gene TRBV2; D is possibly TRBD1 (5 bases). The V end lost 7 bases, the J end lost 1 base, and 10 bases lay between the germline ends. Germline V gene sequence: CDR1 SNHLY, CDR2 FYNNEI. The CDR3 is 13 amino acids. The CDR3 loop is CASTPTDNYGYTF. CDR3 bases: TGTGCCAGCACCCCGACAGATAACTATGGCTACACCTTC. Full variable domain (missing parts from reference TRBV2 and TRBJ1-2): EPEVTQTPSHQVTQMGQEVILRCVPISNHLYFYWYRQILGQKVEFLVSFYNNEISEKSEIFDDQFSVERPDGSNFTLKIRSTKLEDSAMYFCASTPTDNYGYTFGSGTRLTVV.

V gene TRBV5-1 combines with J gene TRBJ1-1; D gene ambiguous. V was cut by 0 bases and J by 6 bases, with 9 bases left in between. The CDR3 sequence is 13 residues long. Germline V CDR1 and CDR2: SGHRS, YFSETQ. DNA for the CDR3: TGCGCCAGCAGCTTGGCCTCACAGCCTGAAGCTTTCTTT. Translating gives CASSLASQPEAFF.

This sequence joins TRBV7-9 and TRBJ1-2; D unclear. Deletions cut 6 bases from V and 11 bases from J, with 19 bases between. Germline CDR1 reads SEHNR; CDR2 reads FQNEAQ (reference sequence). The CDR3 length is 13 residues. The CDR3 nucleotides read TGTGCCAGCAGTCCGGACGGGAAGCCTGGGTACACCTTC. Protein product: CASSPDGKPGYTF.